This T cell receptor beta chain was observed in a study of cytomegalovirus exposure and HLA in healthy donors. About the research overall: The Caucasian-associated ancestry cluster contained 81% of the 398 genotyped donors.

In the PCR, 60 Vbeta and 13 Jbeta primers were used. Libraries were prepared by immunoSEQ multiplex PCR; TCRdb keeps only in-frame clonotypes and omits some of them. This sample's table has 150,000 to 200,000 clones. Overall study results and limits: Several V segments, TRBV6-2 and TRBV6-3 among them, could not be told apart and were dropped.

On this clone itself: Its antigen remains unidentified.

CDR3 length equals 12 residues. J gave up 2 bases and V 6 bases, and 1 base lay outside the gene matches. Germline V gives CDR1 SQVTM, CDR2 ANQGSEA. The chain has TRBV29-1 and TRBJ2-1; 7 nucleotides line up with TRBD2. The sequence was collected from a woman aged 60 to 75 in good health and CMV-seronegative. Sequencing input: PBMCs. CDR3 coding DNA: TGCAGCGTCCGGGGGGCCTACAATGAGCAGTTCTTC. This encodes CSVRGAYNEQFF.